These T cell receptor beta chains were read from a single sample in a study of cytomegalovirus exposure and HLA in healthy donors. TCRdb's copy holds only in-frame clones and misses some; the assay was immunoSEQ multiplex PCR. Of about 200,000 clones in the sample, around four fifths are singletons; the top ten hold 0.71%. What was sequenced was PBMCs. These receptors were obtained from a boy aged 2 to 10 in good health and CMV-seronegative. CDR3s include the opening cysteine and the closing phenylalanine or tryptophan. The D gene is left open where the match is weak. Rows give clone size only sometimes, using once, few, many, or a class for an expanded clone.

v_call	d_call	clone_size	j_call	cdr3_nt	cdr3_aa
TRBV29-1	TRBD2	once	TRBJ2-1	TGCAGCAACGCTGAAACTAGCGAGTACAATGAGCAGTTCTTC	CSNAETSEYNEQFF
TRBV4-2	-	few	TRBJ1-5	TGTGCCAGCAGCCAAGCGACAGCTTTACAGCCCCAGCATTTT	CASSQATALQPQHF
TRBV2	TRBD2	-	TRBJ2-7	TGTGCCAGCAGTCCGACTAGCGGGGACTGGCAGTACTTC	CASSPTSGDWQYF
TRBV7-6	-	-	TRBJ2-5	TGTGCCAGCAGCGTCTCTTTGGAGGGAGTGATAGAGACCCAGTACTTC	CASSVSLEGVIETQYF
TRBV5-1	-	-	TRBJ1-1	TGCGCCAGCAGAGAGGCTATGAACACTGAAGCTTTCTTT	CASREAMNTEAFF
TRBV4-2	TRBD1	-	TRBJ1-2	TGTGCCAGCAGCCAAGGTCAAGACAGGGGGGGAGGCTACCCCTTC	CASSQGQDRGGGYPF
TRBV7-9	TRBD1	-	TRBJ1-3	TGTGCCAGCAGCGGGCGACAGGGTTCAGGAAACACCATATATTTT	CASSGRQGSGNTIYF
TRBV7-8	TRBD2	-	TRBJ2-7	TGTGCCAGCAGCTTAGGTGGCGGGAGACTCTACGAGCAGTACTTC	CASSLGGGRLYEQYF
TRBV30	-	-	TRBJ1-6	TGTGCCTGGAGCCGCTCCTATAATTCACCCCTCCACTTT	CAWSRSYNSPLHF
TRBV6-1	-	-	TRBJ1-1	TGTGCCAGCAGTGAAGTGGGCGCGGGAGATTCACGGGAAGCTTTCTTT	CASSEVGAGDSREAFF
TRBV19	-	-	TRBJ1-2	TGTGCCAGTAGTGCGGCTTTCTATGGCTACACCTTC	CASSAAFYGYTF
TRBV30	-	once	TRBJ1-2	TGTGCCTGGGGGGAGTATGGCTACACCTTC	CAWGEYGYTF
TRBV29-1	-	-	TRBJ1-2	TGCAGCGTTGCAGGGGATGGCTACACCTTC	CSVAGDGYTF
TRBV30	-	-	TRBJ2-1	TGTGCCTGGAGTGTACCCGGGAGACCTCTCCATGAGCAGTTCTTC	CAWSVPGRPLHEQFF
TRBV7-9	-	once	TRBJ2-7	TGTGCCAGCAGCACCTACCGTAAACAGGGCGGAAAAAGCTCCTACGAGCAGTACTTC	CASSTYRKQGGKSSYEQYF
TRBV6-6	TRBD2	-	TRBJ2-5	TGTGCCAGCAGTAAGCGGGGGGGACTATCGGAGGAGACCCAGTACTTC	CASSKRGGLSEETQYF
TRBV7-2	-	-	TRBJ2-3	TGTGCCAGCAGCTCCAACTTAGATACGCAGTATTTT	CASSSNLDTQYF
TRBV27	-	-	TRBJ2-3	TGTGCCAGCAGTTTCCGCGGGATCGGCACAGATACGCAGTATTTT	CASSFRGIGTDTQYF
TRBV2	TRBD2	once	TRBJ2-3	TGTGCCAGCAGCTACCCTAGCGGGAGATTAACAGATACGCAGTATTTT	CASSYPSGRLTDTQYF
TRBV1	-	-	TRBJ2-1	TGCACCAGCAGCCAAGATCGTGCTAGCGGGGACAATGAGCAGTTCTTC	CTSSQDRASGDNEQFF
TRBV6-5	-	few	TRBJ1-1	TGTGCCATCAAACCGACAGGTCGTAGTGAAGCTTTCTTT	CAIKPTGRSEAFF
TRBV9	-	-	TRBJ1-3	TGTGCCAGCAGCTCCGTAGAACGGGGTTCGTCTGGAAACACCATATATTTT	CASSSVERGSSGNTIYF
TRBV15	-	-	TRBJ2-5	TGTGCCACCAGTTGGACCGAGGATCTAGCGTTGCAAGAGACCCAGTACTTC	CATSWTEDLALQETQYF
TRBV6-5	-	few	TRBJ2-4	TGTGCCAGCAAAAGAGGGTCCAAAAACATTCAGTACTTC	CASKRGSKNIQYF
TRBV11-3	-	-	TRBJ2-3	TGTGCCAGCAGCTTAGGGCAGGGGTCAGATACGCAGTATTTT	CASSLGQGSDTQYF
TRBV5-1	TRBD2	-	TRBJ2-7	TGCGCCAGCAGCCCATTGGGACTAGCGGGGGGGTACGAGCAGTACTTC	CASSPLGLAGGYEQYF
TRBV2	TRBD1	-	TRBJ1-4	TGTGCCAGCAATCGGGACAGCAATGAAAAACTGTTTTTT	CASNRDSNEKLFF
TRBV6-5	-	-	TRBJ2-7	TGTGCCAGCAGTTACGGGGGCGGAACCTACGAGCAGTACTTC	CASSYGGGTYEQYF
TRBV9	TRBD1	once	TRBJ1-2	TGTGCCAGCAGCTTGGGACAGGGCGATGGTGGCTACACCTTC	CASSLGQGDGGYTF
TRBV6-5	-	-	TRBJ2-4	TGTGCCAGCACTAACCTAGCCAAAAACATTCAGTACTTC	CASTNLAKNIQYF